This T cell receptor (beta chain) was profiled in a study of T cell changes during pregnancy in multiple sclerosis. Measured with immunoSEQ multiplex PCR; TCRdb has only the in-frame clones, and not every one. This sample has 30,000 to 40,000 clones; over 85% occur once, and the top ten carry 0.75% to 0.9%. This CDR3 comprises 13 residues. V shed 0 bases, J shed 10 bases, and the junction held 5 bases outside the gene matches. The germline gives CDR1 SGHRS, CDR2 YFSETQ. This clone has just a few counts. V is TRBV5-1 and J is TRBJ1-1, with 8 bases aligning to TRBD1. The clonotype was recovered from a female donor in good health, enrolled as a control in a pregnancy study. This specimen was CD4+ T cells from peripheral blood mononuclear cells, taken after pregnancy. The CDR3: CASSLDRGVGAFF. The CDR3 DNA is TGCGCCAGCAGCTTGGACAGGGGGGTTGGAGCTTTCTTT.